This T cell receptor (beta chain) derives from a study of identical twins. This clonotype was seen ten or more times. V dropped 6 bases and J dropped 6 bases, with 20 bases sitting between them. The germline gives CDR1 SGHVS, CDR2 FNYEAQ. This CDR3 comprises 15 residues. Template switching added a universal primer site; cDNA carried unique molecular identifiers. A single record per CDR3 protein comes from TCRdb applying MiXCR to the 5' RACE reads. The data hold 250,000 or so distinct CDR3 sequences, with 5.5% to 7% observed a single time. A further study also used this sample, focusing on yellow fever vaccine responses in identical twins.

The chain carries TRBV7-6 and TRBJ2-5; D unclear. This sequence originates from a woman aged 18-29 years in good health. The sample taken for sequencing was memory (CD45RO+) T cells sorted from blood. The CDR3 protein is CASREIPSSSKTQYF. CDR3 DNA: TGTGCCAGCAGGGAAATTCCTAGTTCGTCCAAGACCCAGTACTTC.